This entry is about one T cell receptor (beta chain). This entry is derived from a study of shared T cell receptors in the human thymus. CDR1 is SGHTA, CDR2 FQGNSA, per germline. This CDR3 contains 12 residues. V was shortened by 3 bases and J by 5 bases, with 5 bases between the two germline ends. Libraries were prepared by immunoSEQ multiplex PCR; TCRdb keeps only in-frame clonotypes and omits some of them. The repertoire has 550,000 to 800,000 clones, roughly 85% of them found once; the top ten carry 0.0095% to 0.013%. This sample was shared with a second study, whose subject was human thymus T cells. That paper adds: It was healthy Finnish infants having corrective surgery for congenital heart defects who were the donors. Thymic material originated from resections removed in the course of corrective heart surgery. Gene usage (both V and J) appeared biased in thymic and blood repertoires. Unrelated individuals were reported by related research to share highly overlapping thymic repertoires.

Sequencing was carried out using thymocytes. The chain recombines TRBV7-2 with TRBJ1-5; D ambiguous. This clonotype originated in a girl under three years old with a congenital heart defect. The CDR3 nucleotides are TGTGCCAGCAGCTTCCCATATCAGCCCCAGCATTTT. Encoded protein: CASSFPYQPQHF.